The present T cell receptor (beta chain) was sequenced within a study of cytotoxic CD8 clonotypes in ibrutinib-treated CLL. Study summary: Included were 11 relapsed/refractory and approximately 15 treatment-naive patients, of whom approximately 18 were IGHV unmutated. Samples had a mean of about 250,000 productive templates and some 94,000 productive rearrangements. Notes on the study in general: Public clonotypes (which were uncommon) either contracted or remained stable on treatment. Clonality climbed at ibrutinib response, then dropped toward baseline at progression.

In regard to this clone: What it recognizes is unknown.

V lost 3 bases and J lost 3; bases outside the gene matches: 8. Germline V gene sequence: CDR1 SQVTM, CDR2 ANQGSEA. This CDR3 spans 16 amino acids. Profiled with immunoSEQ multiplex PCR; TCRdb holds only in-frame clones, not every one. The sample includes about 300,000 clones, approximately 76% of them seen just once. The input for sequencing was PBMCs, taken at disease progression, from a patient treated with ibrutinib. This sequence was found in a human donor with chronic lymphocytic leukemia. This sequence joins TRBV29-1 and TRBJ2-3; 11 bases are shared with TRBD2. CDR3 in amino acids: CSVELAGGPWTDTQYF. The CDR3, as DNA: TGCAGCGTTGAGTTAGCGGGAGGGCCTTGGACAGATACGCAGTATTTT.